The 28 T cell receptor beta chains below were found in one sample sequenced in a study of radiation and T cells in renal cell carcinoma. Time point here: blood 4 weeks post-SBRT, at nephrectomy. Treatment here: 15 Gy SBRT to primary tumor, nephrectomy 4 weeks later. The method was immunoSEQ multiplex PCR; TCRdb's version includes in-frame clones alone and lacks a portion of them. This table has about 90,000 clones, around 81% appearing once. Sequencing used blood, obtained from a patient whose treatment included radiotherapy and nephrectomy. All receptors come from a man over 45 with renal cell carcinoma.

Only one count was recorded for this clone. The chain links TRBV6-5 to TRBJ2-1; D might be TRBD1 or TRBD2, each matching 5 bases. From germline, CDR1 is MNHEY and CDR2 SVGAGI. The CDR3 has 11 amino acids. With 2 bases removed from V and 15 bases from J, the gap between germline ends came to 11 bases. The CDR3 is CASSYIGAWFF. CDR3 nucleotides: TGTGCCAGCAGTTACATCGGGGCTTGGTTCTTC.

V and J are TRBV9 and TRBJ2-5; TRBD2 matches 8 bases. V lost 0 bases to trimming and J lost 7 bases; unmatched junction nucleotides: 5. CDR1 SGDLS and CDR2 YYNGEE come from the germline V gene. The CDR3 spans 14 residues. The DNA of the CDR3 is TGTGCCAGCAGCGTAGCGGCGAGCGGGGGGACCCAGTACTTC. This gives the protein CASSVAASGGTQYF.

The genes are TRBV10-3 and TRBJ1-1, with D hard to call. CDR1 and CDR2 from the germline V gene are ENHRY and SYGVKD. Trimming stripped 0 bases from V and 2 bases from J, with 7 bases between. The CDR3 runs to 14 residues. CDR3 protein: CAISESGRNTEAFF. CDR3 DNA: TGTGCCATCAGTGAGTCAGGCCGAAACACTGAAGCTTTCTTT.

The chain carries TRBV7-2 and TRBJ1-1; D uncertain. The germline gives CDR1 SGHTA, CDR2 FQGNSA. V dropped 5 bases and J dropped 2 bases, with 6 bases sitting between them. CDR3 length: 12 residues. The CDR3 nucleotides read TGTGCCAGCAGCCGGTCCAACACTGAAGCTTTCTTT. It translates to CASSRSNTEAFF.

The genes are TRBV6-6 and TRBJ2-3; D uncertain. Trimming pared 2 bases from V and 6 bases from J, leaving 3 bases between. The germline gives CDR1 MNHNY, CDR2 SVGAGI (reference sequence). This CDR3 region has 11 residues. The CDR3 DNA reads as TGTGCCAGCAGTTACCTGGATACGCAGTATTTT. As protein: CASSYLDTQYF.

This sequence joins TRBV5-1 and TRBJ2-3; D may be TRBD1 (5 bases). The CDR3 has 14 residues. Germline V gene data show CDR1 as SGHRS and CDR2 as YFSETQ. Trimming took 4 bases from V and 2 from J, leaving 11 bases between them. CDR3 sequence: CASSLQEITDTQYF. The CDR3 DNA follows: TGCGCCAGCAGCCTACAGGAAATCACAGATACGCAGTATTTT. The full variable domain, completed using reference TRBV5-1 and TRBJ2-3, is KAGVTQTPRYLIKTRGQQVTLSCSPISGHRSVSWYQQTPGQGLQFLFEYFSETQRNKGNFPGRFSGRQFSNSRSEMNVSTLELGDSALYLCASSLQEITDTQYFGPGTRLTVL.

Here the CDR3 DNA reads TGTGCCAGCAGCTTAGTGGGGGACAAGCAGTTCTTC. Amino acids: CASSLVGDKQFF. The chain carries TRBV11-1 and TRBJ2-1; the D gene is possibly TRBD1 (6 bases). Germline-derived CDR1 and CDR2 are SGHAT and FQDESV (reference sequence). CDR3 length: 12 amino acids. V lost 1 base and J 11 bases, leaving 9 bases between the germline ends.

The V and J genes are TRBV18 and TRBJ1-2, with a possible D match to TRBD1 (6 bases). The germline V gene has CDR1 KGHSH and CDR2 LQKENI. The CDR3 is made up of 17 amino acids. V was shortened by 2 bases and J by 1 base, with 17 bases between the two germline ends. The DNA for the CDR3 is TGTGCCAGCTCACCAGGGGGGCTTCCCGGCGGTAACTATGGCTACACCTTC. Amino acid sequence: CASSPGGLPGGNYGYTF.

The chain employs TRBV10-3 and TRBJ1-5; D is ambiguous. Germline CDR1 ENHRY, CDR2 SYGVKD. V was cut by 3 bases and J by 0 bases, with 6 bases left in between. This CDR3 comprises 14 residues. The CDR3 nucleotides are TGTGCCATCAGTGAAGGGATTAGCAATCAGCCCCAGCATTTT. This encodes CAISEGISNQPQHF.

This clone was picked up a small number of times. V and J are TRBV28 and TRBJ1-2; TRBD1 might be the D (6 bases). The CDR3 has 14 amino acids. The V gene lost 1 base and the J gene lost 4 bases, with 10 bases spanning the gap. Germline V gene lookup returns CDR1 MDHEN and CDR2 SYDVKM. The CDR3 is CASSLLQGGYGYTF. CDR3 nucleotides: TGTGCCAGCAGTTTATTACAGGGAGGCTATGGCTACACCTTC.

This chain connects TRBV19 to TRBJ1-2; 7 positions agree with TRBD1. Germline lookup yields CDR1 LNHDA and CDR2 SQIVND (reference sequence). J was trimmed by 10 bases and V by 5 bases; bases with no gene match: 13. The CDR3 is 14 residues long. The CDR3 region is CASSQISGQRSYTF. CDR3 sequence (DNA): TGTGCCAGTAGTCAAATCTCGGGACAGAGATCCTACACCTTC.

This clone was seen a single time. The rearrangement uses TRBV4-3 and TRBJ2-2; no definite D call. The CDR3 consists of 15 residues. V lost 4 bases to trimming and J lost 0 bases, with 9 bases between them. Germline V gene lookup returns CDR1 LGHNA and CDR2 YSLEER. The CDR3, as DNA: TGCGCCAGCAGCCCAGAGCTCGCGAACACCGGGGAGCTGTTTTTT. Its translation is CASSPELANTGELFF.

The genes are TRBV5-1 and TRBJ2-5; 11 bases line up with TRBD2. Germline V CDR1 and CDR2: SGHRS, YFSETQ. Unmatched junction bases numbered 4, after V lost 4 bases and J lost 2 bases. CDR3 size: 15 residues. Here the CDR3 reads CASSPSGGPQETQYF. CDR3 DNA: TGCGCCAGCAGCCCTAGCGGGGGGCCTCAAGAGACCCAGTACTTC.

The genes are TRBV2 and TRBJ2-2, with TRBD1 identical over 7 bases. The CDR3 runs 13 residues. V lost 8 bases, J lost 5 bases, and 5 bases stayed unmatched. CDR1 is SNHLY, CDR2 FYNNEI, per germline. CDR3 sequence (DNA): TGTGCCAGCTCAGACAGGGCTACCGGGGAGCTGTTTTTT. This translates into CASSDRATGELFF.

The genes are TRBV6-5 and TRBJ2-3, with D hard to call. The CDR3 sequence is 15 residues long. Germline loops: CDR1 MNHEY, CDR2 SVGAGI. Trimming cost V 0 bases and J 1 base, with 8 bases left between them. The CDR3 reads CASSYSRWGTDTQYF. CDR3 DNA sequence: TGTGCCAGCAGTTACTCGAGGTGGGGCACAGATACGCAGTATTTT.

The CDR3 sequence is CASSFRRGETQYF. As DNA, the CDR3 is TGTGCCAGCAGCTTCAGAAGGGGGGAGACCCAGTACTTC. The chain couples TRBV7-2 to TRBJ2-5; weak D call: TRBD1 (6 bases). Germline values: CDR1 SGHTA, CDR2 FQGNSA. The length of the CDR3 is 13 residues. The V end was cut by 3 bases, the J end by 5 bases, with 10 bases between.

This rearrangement joins TRBV2 to TRBJ1-1; 8 bases align to TRBD1. V lost 6 bases and J lost 10; bases outside the gene matches: 4. The CDR3 loop spans 11 amino acids. Germline lookup yields CDR1 SNHLY and CDR2 FYNNEI. Here the CDR3 reads CASSFDRGAFF. The CDR3 DNA reads as TGTGCCAGCAGCTTCGACAGGGGAGCTTTCTTT. Drawing the rest from reference TRBV2 and TRBJ1-1, the complete variable domain is EPEVTQTPSHQVTQMGQEVILRCVPISNHLYFYWYRQILGQKVEFLVSFYNNEISEKSEIFDDQFSVERPDGSNFTLKIRSTKLEDSAMYFCASSFDRGAFFGQGTRLTVV.

The V and J genes are TRBV29-1 and TRBJ2-7; the D gene could be TRBD1 or TRBD2 (5 bases each). Per the germline V gene, CDR1 is SQVTM and CDR2 is ANQGSEA. V was clipped by 6 bases and J by 1 base, with 10 bases between them. This CDR3 contains 12 residues. For the CDR3, the DNA is TGCAGCGTCCGGGACGGTTCCTACGAGCAGTACTTC. It specifies CSVRDGSYEQYF.

This clone turned up a few times. The chain employs TRBV6-5 and TRBJ2-2; TRBD2 matches 8 bases. The CDR3 has 14 residues. The germline V gene encodes CDR1 MNHEY and CDR2 SVGAGI. V shed 2 bases, J shed 6 bases, and the junction held 2 bases outside the gene matches. CDR3 residues: CASSYLSGAGELFF. CDR3 bases: TGTGCCAGCAGTTACCTTAGCGGGGCCGGGGAGCTGTTTTTT.

The rearrangement links TRBV11-2 to TRBJ2-1; tentatively, D is TRBD2 (6 bases). Trimming pared 0 bases from V and 8 bases from J, leaving 14 bases between. This CDR3 region has 15 residues. The germline V gene encodes CDR1 SGHAT and CDR2 FQNNGV. The CDR3 is CASSLDRLEGHEQFF. The CDR3 region has the DNA TGTGCCAGCAGCTTAGACCGCTTGGAGGGACATGAGCAGTTCTTC. The entire variable domain, with the rest obtained from reference TRBV11-2 and TRBJ2-1, is as follows: EAGVAQSPRYKIIEKRQSVAFWCNPISGHATLYWYQQILGQGPKLLIQFQNNGVVDDSQLPKDRFSAERLKGVDSTLKIQPAKLEDSAVYLCASSLDRLEGHEQFFGPGTRLTVL.

V is TRBV7-2 and J is TRBJ1-4; tentative D call: TRBD1 (5 bases). Per the germline V gene, CDR1 is SGHTA and CDR2 is FQGNSA. V was pared by 1 base and J by 8 bases, with 11 bases between. This CDR3 region has 14 residues. CDR3 nucleotides: TGTGCCAGCAGCTTAGGACAGTGGAACGAAAAACTGTTTTTT. It codes for CASSLGQWNEKLFF.

The chain recombines TRBV18 with TRBJ1-5; the D gene is possibly TRBD1 (5 bases). The CDR3 runs 15 residues. The germline CDR1 and CDR2 sequences are KGHSH and LQKENI. The V end lost 6 bases, the J end lost 0 bases, and 12 bases lay between the germline ends. In nucleotides, the CDR3 is TGTGCCAGCTCTATGACAGCGTCTAGCAATCAGCCCCAGCATTTT. Its protein product is CASSMTASSNQPQHF.

The chain has TRBV5-1 and TRBJ2-3; possibly TRBD1 for D (6 bases). The V gene's germline CDR1 is SGHRS and CDR2 YFSETQ. V shed 0 bases and J shed 6 bases, with 14 bases lying between them. This CDR3 comprises 15 residues. The CDR3 spells CASSLAGRGTDTQYF. In DNA form, the CDR3 reads TGCGCCAGCAGCTTGGCCGGTAGGGGGACCGATACGCAGTATTTT.

This clone was counted between two and nine times. The gene calls are TRBV6-5 and TRBJ2-3; weak D call: TRBD2 (5 bases). V shed 1 base and J shed 1 base, with 6 bases lying between them. CDR1 is MNHEY and CDR2 is SVGAGI in the germline V gene. This CDR3 region has 14 residues. In DNA, the CDR3 is TGTGCCAGCAGTTACTTGGAGGGCACAGATACGCAGTATTTT. Protein product: CASSYLEGTDTQYF.

This chain's CDR3 is CASSLDRQGWAEAFF. CDR3 in DNA: TGTGCCAGCAGCTTAGACCGACAGGGTTGGGCTGAAGCTTTCTTT. The gene calls are TRBV7-9 and TRBJ1-1; 7 positions agree with TRBD1. This CDR3 has 15 amino acids. Germline-derived CDR1 and CDR2 are SEHNR and FQNEAQ (reference sequence). With V trimmed by 1 base and J by 6 bases, 8 bases remained unmatched.

The chain couples TRBV4-2 to TRBJ1-4, with D possibly being TRBD1 (5 bases). In germline, CDR1 is LGHNA, CDR2 YNFKEQ. This CDR3 contains 14 residues. Trimming took off 3 bases at V and 3 bases at J, with 8 bases between the two ends. The CDR3 protein is CASSQRQSNEKLFF. The DNA of the CDR3 is TGTGCCAGCAGCCAGCGACAGTCTAATGAAAAACTGTTTTTT.

This clone was detected only a few times. The rearrangement uses TRBV7-3 and TRBJ1-1; unclear D gene. Germline V lookup: CDR1 SGHTA, CDR2 FQGTGA. This CDR3 contains 15 residues. The V end was cut by 1 base, the J end by 1 base, with 10 bases between. The CDR3 coding sequence is TGTGCCAGCAGCTTAAGTCGATCGGGGAACACTGAAGCTTTCTTT. Amino acids: CASSLSRSGNTEAFF.

The chain uses TRBV4-3 and TRBJ2-3, with 10 bases matching TRBD2. The CDR3 runs 18 residues. Germline trimming cut 0 bases from V and 3 bases from J; bases unmatched to any gene: 9. CDR1 is LGHNA, CDR2 YSLEER, per germline. The CDR3 loop is CASSQDWLSAGGTDTQYF. The CDR3 DNA follows: TGCGCCAGCAGCCAAGACTGGCTCTCAGCGGGGGGGACAGATACGCAGTATTTT.